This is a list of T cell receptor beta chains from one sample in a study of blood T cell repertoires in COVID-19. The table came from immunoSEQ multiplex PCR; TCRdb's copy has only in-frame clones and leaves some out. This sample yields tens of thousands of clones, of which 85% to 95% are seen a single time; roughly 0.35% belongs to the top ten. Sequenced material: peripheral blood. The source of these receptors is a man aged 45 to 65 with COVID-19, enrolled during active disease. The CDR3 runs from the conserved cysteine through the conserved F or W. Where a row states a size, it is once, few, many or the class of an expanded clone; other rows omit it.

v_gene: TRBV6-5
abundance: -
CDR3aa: CASSSPGQGDGYTF

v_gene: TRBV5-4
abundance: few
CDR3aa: CASSRTVDRGRIEAFF

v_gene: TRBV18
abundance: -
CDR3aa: CASSPQRGTDTQYF

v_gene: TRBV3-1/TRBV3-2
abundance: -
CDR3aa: CASRPSGPADTQYF

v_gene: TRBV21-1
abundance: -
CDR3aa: CASSKGATRQGGNYGYTF

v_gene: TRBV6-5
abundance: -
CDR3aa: CASSGQVDNSPLHF

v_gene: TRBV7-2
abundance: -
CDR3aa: CASSPRTPPDSYGYTF

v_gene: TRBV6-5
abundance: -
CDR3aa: CASSSGQGRTDTQYF

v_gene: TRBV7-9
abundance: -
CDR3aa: CASSFPGSGELFF

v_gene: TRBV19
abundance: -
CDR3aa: CASKREVAYNEQFF

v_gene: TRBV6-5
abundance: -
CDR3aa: CASRGTVISGYTF

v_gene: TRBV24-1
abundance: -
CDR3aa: CATSDFSANQPQHF

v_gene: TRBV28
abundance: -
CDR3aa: CASSYGLAASTDTQYF

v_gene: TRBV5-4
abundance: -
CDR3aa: CASSLSPSGQETQYF

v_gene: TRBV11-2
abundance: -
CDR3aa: CASSLSDEKLFF

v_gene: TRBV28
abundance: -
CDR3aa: CASSLAGQSYGYTF

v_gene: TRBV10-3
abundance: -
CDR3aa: CAISDRTSGRAETQYF

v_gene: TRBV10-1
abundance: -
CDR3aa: CASSPDRMNTEAFF

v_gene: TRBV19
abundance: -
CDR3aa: CASSIGSGYASTDTQYF

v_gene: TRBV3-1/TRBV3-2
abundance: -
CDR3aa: CASSQDRAGGRQPQHF

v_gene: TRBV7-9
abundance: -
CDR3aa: CASSLQNTEAFF

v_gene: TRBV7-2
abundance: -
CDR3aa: CASLGTGGFGTQYF

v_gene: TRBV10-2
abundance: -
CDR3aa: CASGLAGEETQYF

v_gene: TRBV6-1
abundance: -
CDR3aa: CASSEGQFSYEQYF

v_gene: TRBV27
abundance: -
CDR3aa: CASSLRQRVPYEQYF

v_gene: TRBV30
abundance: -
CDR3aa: CAWTDGGYGYTF

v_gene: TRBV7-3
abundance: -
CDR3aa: CASSSATGSGEQFF

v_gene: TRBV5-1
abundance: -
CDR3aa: CASSDGTGGYNEQFF

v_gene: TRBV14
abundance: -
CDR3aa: CASSQAEQGGKTQYF

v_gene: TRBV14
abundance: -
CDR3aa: CASSPRSSGTSGNYYEQYF

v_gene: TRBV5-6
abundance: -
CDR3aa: CASSSGTSGSDTQYF

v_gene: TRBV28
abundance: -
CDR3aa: CASSSPARGWSPLHF

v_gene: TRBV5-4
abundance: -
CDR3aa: CASSLGGRTSGTSADTQYF

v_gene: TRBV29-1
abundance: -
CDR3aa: CSVSSGRAGNIQYF

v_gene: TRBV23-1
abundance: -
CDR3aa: CASFQTGGAHQPQHF

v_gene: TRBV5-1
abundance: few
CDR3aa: CASSYTGNEQYF

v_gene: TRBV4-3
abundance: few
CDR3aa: CASSLSREQGWYEQYF

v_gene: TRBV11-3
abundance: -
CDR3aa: CASSQGGGANVLTF

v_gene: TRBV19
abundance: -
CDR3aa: CASSMPFGGGEKLFF

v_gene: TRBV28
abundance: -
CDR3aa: CASSSPPGTGTDTQYF

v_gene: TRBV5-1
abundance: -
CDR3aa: CASSFGNFNEQFF

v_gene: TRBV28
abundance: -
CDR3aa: CASTSTGNYEQYF

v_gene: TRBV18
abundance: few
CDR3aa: CASSTGGTEAFF

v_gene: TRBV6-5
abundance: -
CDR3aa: CASSRDPGQETQYF

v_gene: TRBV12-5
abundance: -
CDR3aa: CASGPYLTENQPQHF

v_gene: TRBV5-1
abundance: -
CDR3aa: CASSLELAGGPWAKNIQYF

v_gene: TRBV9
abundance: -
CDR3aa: CASSSRLSLGYTF

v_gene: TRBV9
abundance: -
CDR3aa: CASSVVAGVGGNTIYF

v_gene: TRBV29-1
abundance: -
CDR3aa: CSVTLSTDPFYGYTF

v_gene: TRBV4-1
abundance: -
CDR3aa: CASSLSWGRGQETQYF

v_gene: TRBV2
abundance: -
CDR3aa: CASSESGSSDTEAFF

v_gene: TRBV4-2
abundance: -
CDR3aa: CASREGARETQYF

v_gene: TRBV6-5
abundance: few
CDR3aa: CASTGTVNTEAFF

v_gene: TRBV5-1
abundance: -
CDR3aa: CASSLVGPMGLANTGELFF

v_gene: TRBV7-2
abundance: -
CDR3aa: CASSDSGNTIYF

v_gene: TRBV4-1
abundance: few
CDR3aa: CASSQGTGTEQFF

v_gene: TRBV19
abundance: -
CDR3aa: CASSSPVREYTEAFF